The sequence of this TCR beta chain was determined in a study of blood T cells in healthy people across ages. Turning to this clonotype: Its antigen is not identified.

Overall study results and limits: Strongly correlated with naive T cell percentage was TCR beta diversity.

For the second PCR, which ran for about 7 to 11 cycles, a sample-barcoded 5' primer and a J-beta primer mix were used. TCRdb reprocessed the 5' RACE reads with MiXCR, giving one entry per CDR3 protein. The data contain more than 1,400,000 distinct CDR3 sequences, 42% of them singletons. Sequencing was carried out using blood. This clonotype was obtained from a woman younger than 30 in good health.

The CDR3 DNA sequence: TGCAGCGTTGAATACCCAGAAATCGTCCCAGAGACCCAGTACTTC. It is translated as CSVEYPEIVPETQYF. The chain links TRBV29-1 to TRBJ2-5; no reliable D call. The CDR3 runs to 15 residues. Trimming pared 2 bases from V and 4 bases from J, leaving 17 bases between. Germline CDR1 SQVTM, CDR2 ANQGSEA.